These 3 T cell receptor beta chains were sequenced from one sample in a study of blood T cell repertoires in COVID-19 (dated by TCRdb to 2018 to 2020). The library was built by means of the immunoSEQ multiplex PCR assay. The clones in this table, taken by TCRdb from immuneACCESS, are in-frame only. Not every clone is retained; where verified, under half of the shortfall comes from an unresolved V gene, and the cause of the rest is unknown. Within this sample are tens of thousands of clones, with just over 85% of them counted one time only. Of the sample, approximately 7.2% is held by the ten largest clones. Sequenced input: peripheral blood. The receptors derive from a man in his forties or fifties with active COVID-19.

This chain links TRBV10-3 with TRBJ1-2; D remains ambiguous. V was cut by 0 bases and J by 3 bases, with 2 bases left in between. Germline loops: CDR1 ENHRY, CDR2 SYGVKD. The CDR3 is made up of 12 amino acids. CDR3 amino acids: CAISESDYGYTF. In DNA form, the CDR3 reads TGTGCCATCAGTGAGTCCGACTATGGCTACACCTTC.

This clone was recorded only once. The chain recombines TRBV19 with TRBJ2-1, with D hard to call. This CDR3 has 13 amino acids. Germline assignment: CDR1 LNHDA and CDR2 SQIVND (reference sequence). Trimming stripped 5 bases from V and 2 bases from J, with 7 bases between. CDR3 nucleotide sequence: TGTGCCAGTAGTGCCACAGCCTACAATGAGCAGTTCTTC. Protein product: CASSATAYNEQFF.

The chain employs TRBV7-9 and TRBJ1-1, with TRBD1 as a possible D gene (5 bases). CDR1 is SEHNR, CDR2 FQNEAQ, per germline (reference sequence). Trimming left V 5 bases short and J 1 base short, with 11 bases between. CDR3 length equals 14 residues. The CDR3 bases are TGTGCCAGCAGCGAAGCGACAGCGAACACTGAAGCTTTCTTT. Protein product: CASSEATANTEAFF. The variable domain in full, with the rest retrieved from reference TRBV7-9 and TRBJ1-1, is DTGVSQNPRHKITKRGQNVTFRCDPISEHNRLYWYRQTLGQGPEFLTYFQNEAQLEKSRLLSDRFSAERPKGSFSTLEIQRTEQGDSAMYLCASSEATANTEAFFGQGTRLTVV.